This paragraph reports one TCR beta chain. This entry is derived from a study of response to subunit inactivated influenza vaccine. The germline V gene encodes CDR1 SGHAT and CDR2 FQDESV (reference sequence). This CDR3 has 13 amino acids. V lost 8 bases to trimming and J lost 0 bases, with 8 bases between them. Via MiXCR, TCRdb re-called the RT-PCR reads, giving one row per CDR3 protein. The sample lists about 570,000 distinct CDR3 sequences, around 11% occurring once. The sample was also reused in another study, on T cells expressing NK-cell markers. As that report states: cDNA encoding TCR beta was synthesized via 5'RACE template switching incorporating UMIs. Once again these clonotypes came out on top in the CD3+CD56-NKG2C+ fraction of a handful of donors.

The sequencing here drew on PBMCs from blood, taken on the day of vaccination. The receptor was derived from a middle-aged man who received an inactivated influenza vaccine. The chain is built from TRBV11-1 and TRBJ1-3; D unresolved. The CDR3 DNA follows: TGTGCCAGCGCCGACGTCTCTGGAAACACCATATATTTT. Translation: CASADVSGNTIYF.